This section outlines one TCR beta chain sequence together with its context. Looked up from germline, CDR1 is LNHDA and CDR2 is SQIVND (reference sequence). The CDR3 is made up of 14 amino acids. The V end was cut by 6 bases, the J end by 4 bases, with 15 bases between. The data were taken from a study of blood T cell repertoires in COVID-19. Method: immunoSEQ multiplex PCR; TCRdb's copy keeps in-frame clones and lacks some. The data show some 52,000 clones, approximately 92% seen once. The V and J genes are TRBV19 and TRBJ1-2; maybe TRBD1 (6 bases). The source material was peripheral blood. The receptor was derived from a man aged 60-69 years with active COVID-19. Here the CDR3 DNA reads TGTGCCAGTAGCCGCGTGGGGGCAGGCTATGGCTACACCTTC. Translation gives CASSRVGAGYGYTF. The whole variable domain, filled in from reference TRBV19 and TRBJ1-2, reads DGGITQSPKYLFRKEGQNVTLSCEQNLNHDAMYWYRQDPGQGLRLIYYSQIVNDFQKGDIAEGYSVSREKKESFPLTVTSAQKNPTAFYLCASSRVGAGYGYTFGSGTRLTVV.